The T cell receptor (beta chain) described here comes from a study of cytomegalovirus exposure and HLA in healthy donors. Study-wide findings and caveats: In vitro work confirmed that a few CMV-associated chains recognize CMV antigens. Indistinguishable V segments such as TRBV6-2 and TRBV6-3 were excluded.

With 60 Vbeta and 13 Jbeta primers, the PCR was carried out. Clones were sequenced by immunoSEQ multiplex PCR, and TCRdb holds only the in-frame ones, with some missing. Here the sample spans around 150,000 clones, roughly 79% being singletons. The CDR3 spans 15 residues. Germline assignment: CDR1 MDHEN and CDR2 SYDVKM. V lost 5 bases and J lost 1, with 14 bases in between. Details on this clone: What it binds is unknown.

The clonotype originates from a woman in her forties or fifties in good health and CMV-seronegative. This chain uses TRBV28 with TRBJ2-5; D not certain. The sample taken for sequencing was PBMCs. The CDR3 sequence is CASSVRLTSQETQYF. The DNA of the CDR3 is TGTGCCAGCAGTGTCCGTCTCACTTCCCAAGAGACCCAGTACTTC. The entire variable domain, with the rest obtained from reference TRBV28 and TRBJ2-5, is as follows: DVKVTQSSRYLVKRTGEKVFLECVQDMDHENMFWYRQDPGLGLRLIYFSYDVKMKEKGDIPEGYSVSREKKERFSLILESASTNQTSMYLCASSVRLTSQETQYFGPGTRLLVL.